The present T cell receptor beta chain was sequenced within a study of blood T cell repertoires in COVID-19. In the authors' workflow: Researchers report that nucleated cell counts were estimated from reference gene primer amplification. The data were produced by immunoSEQ multiplex PCR, yet TCRdb's version contains in-frame clones alone and is incomplete. D and trimming come from the DNA, and the V and J calls and clone size come from that table. The sample records about 270,000 clones, around 93% being singletons. This CDR3 is built from 15 residues. In germline, CDR1 is SGHDN, CDR2 FVKESK. Deletions cut 0 bases from V and 6 bases from J, with 14 bases between.

The clonotype was recovered from a man aged 35 to 55 who had been exposed to COVID-19. What was sequenced was PBMCs or T cells enriched from blood (not recorded which). J is TRBJ1-2 and V is TRBV14; D is possibly TRBD1 (5 bases). CDR3 bases: TGTGCCAGCAGCCAAGATCGGCGGGGGTGGGATGGCTACACCTTC. Residues: CASSQDRRGWDGYTF.